The 6 T cell receptor beta chains presented below share a single source sample, sequenced in a study of long-term antiretroviral therapy in people with HIV. The run of the v3.0 immunoSEQ assay was at survey level. Some clones are missing from TCRdb's copy, which holds only in-frame ones; the method was immunoSEQ multiplex PCR. The repertoire includes 30,000 or so clones, 65% to 85% of them detected once, and 5.5% to 7% sits in the top ten. The specimen comprised unsorted PBMCs, sampled 0.4 years after starting antiretroviral therapy. The receptors were gathered from a man in his late teens or twenties with HIV.

V is TRBV5-8 and J is TRBJ1-5; TRBD1 might be the D (6 bases). This CDR3 contains 14 residues. Per the germline V gene, CDR1 is SGHTS and CDR2 is YDEGEE. V dropped 4 bases and J dropped 7 bases, with 15 bases sitting between them. CDR3: CASSLGGSGQPQHF. The CDR3 coding sequence is TGTGCCAGCAGCCTAGGGGGGAGTGGACAGCCCCAGCATTTT.

The gene calls are TRBV25-1 and TRBJ1-1; D is perhaps TRBD1 (5 bases). The CDR3 consists of 14 residues. The V and J ends lost 4 bases and 0 bases respectively, with 9 bases between them. Germline values: CDR1 MGHDK, CDR2 SYGVNS. CDR3 nucleotide sequence: TGTGCCAGCAGTGTTATGGGACTGAACACTGAAGCTTTCTTT. Translated, it gives CASSVMGLNTEAFF.

This sequence joins TRBV9 and TRBJ2-7, with D tentatively TRBD2 (5 bases). The CDR3 length is 15 residues. Trimming removed 0 bases from V and 2 bases from J, with 12 bases in between. CDR1 and CDR2 from the germline V gene are SGDLS and YYNGEE. DNA of the CDR3: TGTGCCAGCAGCGTAGCTAGCTCCACCACCTACGAGCAGTACTTC. Its protein is CASSVASSTTYEQYF.

V and J are TRBV25-1 and TRBJ2-1, with no clear D. The CDR3 runs 13 residues. Germline CDR1 reads MGHDK; CDR2 reads SYGVNS. V lost 0 bases, J lost 7 bases, and 7 bases lay in between. This CDR3 reads CASSEYNGNEQFF. In DNA, the CDR3 is TGTGCCAGCAGTGAATATAACGGGAATGAGCAGTTCTTC.

This sequence joins TRBV15 and TRBJ2-7, with TRBD2 identical over 8 bases. Trimming took 5 bases from V and 4 from J; bases not matched to a gene: 10. Germline assignment: CDR1 LNHNV and CDR2 YYDKDF (reference sequence). The CDR3 runs 15 residues. CDR3 sequence: CATSAYSGGRYEQYF. The CDR3 DNA reads as TGTGCCACCAGCGCTTATTCGGGGGGGCGGTACGAGCAGTACTTC.

This clone showed up just a few times. V gene TRBV7-6 combines with J gene TRBJ1-1, with D hard to call. This CDR3 is built from 13 residues. Germline V gene sequence: CDR1 SGHVS, CDR2 FNYEAQ. Between the trimmed V and J ends, which lost 2 bases and 3 bases, there was a span of 7 bases. As DNA, the CDR3 is TGTGCCAGCAGCTTACTTGAAGACACTGAAGCTTTCTTT. It translates to CASSLLEDTEAFF.